The table lists the clone carrying this T cell receptor beta chain with a few counts. Antigen unknown. V was cut by 5 bases and J by 3 bases, with 4 bases left in between. Germline V gene lookup returns CDR1 MNHEY and CDR2 SVGAGI. The CDR3 has 12 amino acids. The sample is drawn from a study of beta chain features in type 1 diabetes. The study, taken as a whole, reports: HLA influence on TCRB rearrangement stayed unresolved here. All four CD4+ subsets from Type 1 diabetes patients carried moderately but significantly shorter TCRB CDR3s.

The authors reverse transcribed all of the isolated RNA, so sequencing captured expressed TCRB transcripts. Sequenced by immunoSEQ multiplex PCR; TCRdb stores in-frame clones only, minus some. The sample gives under 300,000 clones, 11% of which show up once; around 0.015% is in the top ten. A sort by CD45RO/CCR7/CD25/CD127/CD95/CD27 yielded CD4+ naive, central memory, regulatory and stem cell-like memory cells. Sorted cells reached over 95% purity in every population. The clonotype originates from a man aged 25-45 years with type 1 diabetes. The chain recombines TRBV6-5 with TRBJ2-2, with D uncertain. The sequenced sample was naive CD4+ T cells from blood. Here the CDR3 reads CASSPYTGELFF. CDR3 bases: TGTGCCAGCAGTCCATACACCGGGGAGCTGTTTTTT.